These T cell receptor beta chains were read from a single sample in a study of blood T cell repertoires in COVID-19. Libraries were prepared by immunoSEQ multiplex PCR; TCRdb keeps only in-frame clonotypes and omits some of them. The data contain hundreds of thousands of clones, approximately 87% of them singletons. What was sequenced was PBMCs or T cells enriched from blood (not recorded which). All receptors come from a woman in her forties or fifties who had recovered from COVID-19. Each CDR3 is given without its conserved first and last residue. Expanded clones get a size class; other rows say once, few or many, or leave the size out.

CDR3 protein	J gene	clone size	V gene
ASRLGTGDYEQY	TRBJ2-7	NA	TRBV7-8
ASRDRQGGASTDTQY	TRBJ2-3	NA	TRBV10-2
AWAESYEQY	TRBJ2-7	NA	TRBV30
AISTTVNTEAF	TRBJ1-1	NA	TRBV10-3
ASSFEGTGELF	TRBJ2-2	NA	TRBV28
ASRTGLLRQF	TRBJ2-1	NA	TRBV27
ASSMTEFNEKLF	TRBJ1-4	NA	TRBV7-9
ASLGGSRRGQF	TRBJ2-1	NA	TRBV28
ASSPGSYPTNEKLF	TRBJ1-4	NA	TRBV5-1
ASSQPSGTSGSYEQY	TRBJ2-7	NA	TRBV4-1
ASSPPAGGAWRTEAF	TRBJ1-1	NA	TRBV18
ASTAGASTGELF	TRBJ2-2	few	TRBV5-1
ASSLLTGRMNTEAF	TRBJ1-1	NA	TRBV5-1
ASSYLAGRGYT	TRBJ1-2	NA	TRBV6-5
ASSFVGGGPQETQY	TRBJ2-5	NA	TRBV5-4
AWSVLRGGEQY	TRBJ2-7	NA	TRBV30
ASSFFTGTEAF	TRBJ1-1	NA	TRBV28
ASSLSSNVETQY	TRBJ2-5	NA	TRBV11-2
ASSDLQAPQPQH	TRBJ1-5	NA	TRBV6-1
ASSLVPRGDTQY	TRBJ2-3	NA	TRBV11-2
ASSPVEGLGEQF	TRBJ2-1	NA	TRBV4-1
ASSSSAYSNQPQH	TRBJ1-5	NA	TRBV14
ASSVDRDYGYT	TRBJ1-2	NA	TRBV19
ASSQPGQGVEKLF	TRBJ1-4	NA	TRBV4-2
ASRTGVNSPLH	TRBJ1-6	NA	TRBV7-2
ASSYYPGTGEWDTEAF	TRBJ1-1	NA	TRBV21-1
ATSDPLGTGPDEQF	TRBJ2-1	NA	TRBV24-1
ASSLRDKSYEQY	TRBJ2-7	NA	TRBV14
ASSDYSGEYFEKLF	TRBJ1-4	NA	TRBV19
ASTQDRSSYNSPLH	TRBJ1-6	once	TRBV2
ASSSRRRSAKNIQY	TRBJ2-4	once	TRBV6-6
ASSLDRAGYIAMMNTEAF	TRBJ1-1	NA	TRBV7-8
ASSLARGNTGELF	TRBJ2-2	once	TRBV5-5
AWASGGAVDTQY	TRBJ2-3	NA	TRBV30
ASSQSSQEAF	TRBJ1-1	NA	TRBV3-1/TRBV3-2
ASSQGRSGNTIY	TRBJ1-3	NA	TRBV4-2
ASRPQGRDRGRETQY	TRBJ2-5	NA	TRBV19
ASSQSSSGGTGELF	TRBJ2-2	NA	TRBV4-2
ASSVRFMIYEQY	TRBJ2-7	once	TRBV5-6
ASQGDGNSPLH	TRBJ1-6	NA	TRBV2
ASTLRQGVTEAF	TRBJ1-1	NA	TRBV28
ASTSGANEKLF	TRBJ1-4	NA	TRBV13